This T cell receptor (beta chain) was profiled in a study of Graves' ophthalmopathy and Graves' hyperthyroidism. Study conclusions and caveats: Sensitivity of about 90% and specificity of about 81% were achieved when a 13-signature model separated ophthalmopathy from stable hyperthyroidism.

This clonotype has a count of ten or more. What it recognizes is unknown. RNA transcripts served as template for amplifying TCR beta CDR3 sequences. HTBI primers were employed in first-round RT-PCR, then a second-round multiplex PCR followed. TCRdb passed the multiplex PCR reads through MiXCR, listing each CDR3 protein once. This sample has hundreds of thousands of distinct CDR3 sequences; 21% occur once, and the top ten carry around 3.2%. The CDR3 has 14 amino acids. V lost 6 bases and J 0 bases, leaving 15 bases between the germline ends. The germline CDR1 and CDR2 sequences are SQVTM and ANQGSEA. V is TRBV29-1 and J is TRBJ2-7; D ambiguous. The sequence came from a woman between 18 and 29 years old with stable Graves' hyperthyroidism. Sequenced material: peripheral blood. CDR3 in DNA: TGCAGCGTCTCAACGGGCGGCAACTCCTACGAGCAGTACTTC. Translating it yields CSVSTGGNSYEQYF.